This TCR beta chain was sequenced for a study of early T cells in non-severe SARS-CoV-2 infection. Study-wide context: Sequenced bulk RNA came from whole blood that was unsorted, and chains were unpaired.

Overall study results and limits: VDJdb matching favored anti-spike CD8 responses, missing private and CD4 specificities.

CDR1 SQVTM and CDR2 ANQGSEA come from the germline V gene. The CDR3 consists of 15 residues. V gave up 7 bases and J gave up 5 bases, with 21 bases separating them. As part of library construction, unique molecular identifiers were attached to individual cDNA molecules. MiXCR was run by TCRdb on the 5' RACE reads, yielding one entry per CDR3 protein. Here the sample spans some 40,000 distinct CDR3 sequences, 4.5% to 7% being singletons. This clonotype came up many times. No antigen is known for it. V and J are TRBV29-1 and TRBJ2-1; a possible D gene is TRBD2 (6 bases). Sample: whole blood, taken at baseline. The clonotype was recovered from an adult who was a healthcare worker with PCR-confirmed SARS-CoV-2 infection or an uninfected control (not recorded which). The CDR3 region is CSATAGLQTNNEQFF. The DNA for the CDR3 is TGCAGCGCAACGGCGGGGCTACAGACAAACAATGAGCAGTTCTTC.